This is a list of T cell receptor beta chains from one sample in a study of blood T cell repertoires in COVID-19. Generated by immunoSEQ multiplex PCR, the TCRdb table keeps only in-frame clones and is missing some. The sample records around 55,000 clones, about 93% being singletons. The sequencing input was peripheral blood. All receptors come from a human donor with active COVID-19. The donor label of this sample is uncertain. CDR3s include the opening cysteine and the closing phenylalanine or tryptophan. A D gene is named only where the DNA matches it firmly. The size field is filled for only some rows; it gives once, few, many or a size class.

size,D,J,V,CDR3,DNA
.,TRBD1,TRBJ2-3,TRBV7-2,CASSNRDRMQYF,TGTGCCAGCAGCAACCGGGACAGGATGCAGTATTTT
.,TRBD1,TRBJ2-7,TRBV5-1,CASSNRDSPYEQYF,TGCGCCAGCAGCAACCGGGACAGCCCCTACGAGCAGTACTTC
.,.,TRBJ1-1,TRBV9,CASSSTGNTEAFF,TGTGCCAGCAGCTCTACGGGGAACACTGAAGCTTTCTTT
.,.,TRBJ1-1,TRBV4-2,CASSPSPARDTEAFF,TGTGCCAGCAGCCCCTCCCCGGCGAGGGACACTGAAGCTTTCTTT
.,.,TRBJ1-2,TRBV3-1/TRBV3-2,CASSQDGLGAYGYTF,TGTGCCAGCAGCCAAGATGGGCTAGGGGCGTATGGCTACACCTTC
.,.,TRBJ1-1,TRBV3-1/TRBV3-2,CASSQAGGDTEAFF,TGTGCCAGCAGCCAAGCGGGTGGAGACACTGAAGCTTTCTTT
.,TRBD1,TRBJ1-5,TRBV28,CASSSRQGAHQPQHF,TGTGCCAGCAGTTCTAGACAGGGGGCGCATCAGCCCCAGCATTTT
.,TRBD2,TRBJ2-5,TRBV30,CAWSVLSGSSETQYF,TGTGCCTGGAGTGTCCTAAGCGGGAGTTCAGAGACCCAGTACTTC
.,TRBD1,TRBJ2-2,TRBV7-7,CASSFTGGNTGELFF,TGTGCTAGCAGCTTTACAGGGGGCAACACCGGGGAGCTGTTTTTT
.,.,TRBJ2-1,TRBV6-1,CASSERGGGVSYNEQFF,TGTGCCAGCAGTGAAAGGGGGGGTGGTGTGTCCTACAATGAGCAGTTCTTC
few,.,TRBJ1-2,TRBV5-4,CASSEAGDYGYTF,TGTGCCAGCAGCGAGGCGGGGGACTATGGCTACACCTTC
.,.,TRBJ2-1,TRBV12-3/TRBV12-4,CASSLPGLAEQFF,TGTGCCAGCAGTCTGCCCGGGTTGGCTGAGCAGTTCTTC
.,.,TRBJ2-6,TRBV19,CASISVGSGANVLTF,TGTGCCAGTATTTCAGTTGGCTCTGGGGCCAACGTCCTGACTTTC
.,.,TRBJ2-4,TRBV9,CASSPGRGKNIQYF,TGTGCCAGCAGCCCGGGGCGGGGTAAAAACATTCAGTACTTC
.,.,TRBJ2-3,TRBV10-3,CATQSTDTQYF,TGTGCCACCCAGAGCACAGATACGCAGTATTTT
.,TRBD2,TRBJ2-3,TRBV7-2,CASSPTSGRRNTQYF,TGTGCCAGCAGTCCGACTAGCGGGAGAAGAAATACGCAGTATTTT
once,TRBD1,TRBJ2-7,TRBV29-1,CSVRDRGDYEQYF,TGCAGCGTTAGAGACAGGGGGGACTACGAGCAGTACTTC
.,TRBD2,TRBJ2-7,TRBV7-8,CASSLAGLASYEQYF,TGTGCCAGCAGCTTAGCAGGACTAGCGAGCTACGAGCAGTACTTC
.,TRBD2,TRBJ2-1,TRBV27,CASRPLGTSGNEQFF,TGTGCCAGCAGGCCACTCGGGACTAGCGGAAATGAGCAGTTCTTC
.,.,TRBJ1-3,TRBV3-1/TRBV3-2,CASSPESSGNTIYF,TGTGCCAGCAGCCCCGAGAGTTCTGGAAACACCATATATTTT
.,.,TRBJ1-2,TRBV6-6,CASSPRGGAINYGYTF,TGTGCCAGCAGTCCTCGAGGTGGGGCCATTAACTATGGCTACACCTTC
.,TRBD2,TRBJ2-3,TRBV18,CASSPRTGGTDTQYF,TGTGCCAGCTCACCAAGGACGGGAGGGACAGATACGCAGTATTTT
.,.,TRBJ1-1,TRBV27,CASSLNGGTEAFF,TGTGCCAGCAGTTTAAATGGAGGGACTGAAGCTTTCTTT
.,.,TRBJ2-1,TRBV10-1,CASSESRSPQFF,TGCGCCAGCAGTGAGTCTAGAAGCCCGCAGTTCTTC
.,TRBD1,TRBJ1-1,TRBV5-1,CASRAYRGYTEAFF,TGCGCCAGCAGAGCCTACAGGGGGTACACTGAAGCTTTCTTT
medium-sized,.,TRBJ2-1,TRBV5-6,CASSLVEGTYNEQFF,TGTGCCAGCAGCTTGGTTGAGGGAACCTACAATGAGCAGTTCTTC
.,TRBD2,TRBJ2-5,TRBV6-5,CASSTPGGKTQYF,TGTGCCAGCAGTACCCCGGGGGGGAAGACCCAGTACTTC
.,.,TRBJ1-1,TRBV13,CASSFRGNTEAFF,TGTGCCAGCAGCTTCAGAGGGAACACTGAAGCTTTCTTT
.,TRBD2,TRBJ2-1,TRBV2,CASSEAHWREGRVDEQFF,TGTGCCAGCAGTGAAGCGCATTGGCGGGAGGGCCGGGTGGATGAGCAGTTCTTC
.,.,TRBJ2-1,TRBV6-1,CASSVSSGGHYNEQFF,TGTGCCAGCAGTGTCTCCTCGGGGGGCCACTACAATGAGCAGTTCTTC
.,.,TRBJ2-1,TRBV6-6,CASSYPTRSYNEQFF,TGTGCCAGCAGTTACCCGACTCGCTCCTACAATGAGCAGTTCTTC
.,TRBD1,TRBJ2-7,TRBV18,CASSSMTGGHEQYF,TGTGCCAGCTCATCCATGACAGGGGGCCACGAGCAGTACTTC
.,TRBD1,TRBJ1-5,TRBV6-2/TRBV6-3,CASSYSTRVRGLYSNQPQHF,TGTGCCAGCAGTTACTCGACGCGGGTGAGGGGGCTTTATAGCAATCAGCCCCAGCATTTT
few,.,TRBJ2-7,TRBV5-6,CASSLLDMYEQYF,TGTGCCAGCAGCTTGCTGGACATGTACGAGCAGTACTTC
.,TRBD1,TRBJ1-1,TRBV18,CASSPQRTGDTEAFF,TGTGCCAGCTCACCACAGCGGACAGGGGACACTGAAGCTTTCTTT
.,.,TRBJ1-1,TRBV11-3,CASSRDPTGNTEAFF,TGTGCCAGCAGTCGAGACCCGACGGGGAACACTGAAGCTTTCTTT